This T cell receptor (beta chain) was sequenced for a study of regulatory dendritic cells for organ transplantation (dated by TCRdb to about 2017). The study in broad terms: TCRbeta repertoires were sequenced from sorted naive and memory CD4+ and CD8+ T cells before and after allostimulation with regulatory or mature dendritic cells.

Via the germline V gene (reference sequence), CDR1 is SEHNR and CDR2 FQNEAQ. Germline trimming: 0 bases from V, 11 bases from J; junction bases outside gene matches: 12. There are 15 amino acids in the CDR3, from cysteine to phenylalanine inclusive. The kept DNA is CDR3 alone, 45 bases in frame from the first base. FACS was used to sort naive T cells as CD45RA+ cells and memory T cells as CD45RO+ CD4+ or CD8+ cells. Two healthy control subjects provided the T cells used for TCR sequencing. For the mixed lymphocyte reactions, sorted T cell subsets left unstimulated acted as baseline controls. The Qiagen DNeasy Blood & Tissue Kit was used to extract genomic DNA. In the case of this clone: There is no known antigen for this receptor. Per-base qualities were not stored, and no clone one base away is much larger.

Multiplexed two-step PCR with Vbeta-specific forward primers and Jbeta-specific reverse primers was used to amplify TCRbeta CDR3 regions. Through the immunoSEQ service, TCRbeta libraries were sequenced on an Illumina instrument. In the source study's methods: IMGT annotation was used to assign V, D and J genes, and synthetic CDR3 analogues were used to correct the counts for multiplex PCR bias. The immunoSEQ Analyzer calculated repertoire clonality as one minus the normalized Shannon entropy. Clonal expansion was defined using Fisher's exact test with Benjamini-Hochberg false discovery rate control and a two-tailed threshold of P<0.01. TCRdb provides this immuneACCESS table in a form limited to in-frame rearrangements. Some clones are lacking; in checked studies, under half of them reflect an unresolved V gene, and why the rest are absent is not known. The DNA gave D and trimming, while V, J and clone size come from that table. This sample comprises under 40,000 clones, about 93% of them detected only once. The ten largest clones add up to about 0.11% of the sample.

On the study overall, not on this receptor specifically: Sequencing was done in only a couple of subjects, and the authors reported considerable heterogeneity between individuals in the alloreactive memory CD8+ T cell pool. Naive CD4+ and CD8+ T cells showed highly diverse repertoires, whereas memory cells were less diverse and memory CD8+ cells were the most oligoclonal. In both subjects, allostimulation led to expansion of memory CD8+ clones, though the expansion induced by regulatory dendritic cells appeared to be more limited than that induced by mature dendritic cells. Of the resting subsets, the one holding the most alloreactive TCR clonotypes was memory CD8+ T cells.

Specimen: naive CD8+ T cells from blood. Per the publication, the cell subset or site label means: CD45RA+ naive T cells. This receptor was obtained from a human donor in good health. The chain was built from TRBV7-9 and TRBJ1-2; TRBD1 agrees with 7 junctional bases. Read as DNA, the sequence is TGTGCCAGCAGCTTAGCCCGGGACAGAGACTCCTCGTACACCTTC. Translation gives CASSLARDRDSSYTF.